This is a list of T cell receptor beta chains from one sample in a study of regulatory and conventional T cells in RAG deficiency. Some clones are missing from TCRdb's copy, which holds only in-frame ones; the method was immunoSEQ multiplex PCR. The sample has 20,000 to 25,000 clones, nearly 96% seen once. The same sample was also used in a study of regulatory T cells.

Sequences were obtained from CD25- CD4+ T cells sorted from blood. The receptors were sampled from a human donor in good health. The CDR3 runs from the conserved cysteine through the conserved F or W. Clone size is shown for a subset of rows, as once, few, many or a class of expanded clone.

abundance	v_gene	CDR3aa
NA	TRBV10-3	CAIKGDQETQYF
NA	TRBV13	CASSLGFGTGGLDYGYTF
NA	TRBV6-1	CASSGEYRNYGYTF
NA	TRBV7-9	CASSSTVRDTDTQYF
NA	TRBV5-1	CASSSGDRGKGPTDTQYF
NA	TRBV5-1	CASSLESGGAIPLSTDTQYF
once	TRBV6-5	CASSYGRGDYEQYF
once	TRBV27	CASTHDMSYGYTF
NA	TRBV14	CASSQATGYEQYF
NA	TRBV15	CATSRDIKETQYF
NA	TRBV6-5	CASSVRDTTNYGYTF
NA	TRBV5-4	CASSLGGTGTYEQYF
NA	TRBV7-7	CASSKTGIANVLTF
NA	TRBV19	CASSIDRGDTEAFF
NA	TRBV2	CASSETGGAGRGNTEAFF
NA	TRBV2	CASGITTAWEAYEQYF
once	TRBV18	CASSPLFQANTEAFF
once	TRBV27	CASSFTGGSNSPLHF
NA	TRBV9	CASSTRAPDTIYF
NA	TRBV5-1	CASSLAPGPSGNTIYF
NA	TRBV30	CAWALVQGSGYTF
NA	TRBV27	CASSSPGRLRGSPLHF
NA	TRBV4-1	CASSRPSGGRYNEQFF
NA	TRBV5-1	CASSWAQGPNTEAFF
once	TRBV7-2	CASSLLRTQDEQYF
NA	TRBV30	CAWSGGIGETQYF
NA	TRBV5-1	CASSPQGGQGTQYF
NA	TRBV5-1	CASSRTVVNTEAFF
NA	TRBV14	CASSHNRVHVYGYTF
NA	TRBV6-1	CASTQGSNEKLFF
NA	TRBV6-1	CASSGGVWETQYF
once	TRBV5-4	CASSLMFVGGEGYTF
NA	TRBV5-4	CASSFPGGIPYQETQYF
NA	TRBV5-1	CASSLPKQGNTEAFF
NA	TRBV7-9	CASTPLPDGGGSYNSPLHF
NA	TRBV2	CASSRVIYEQYF
NA	TRBV7-8	CASSWKRQGYGYTF
NA	TRBV9	CASRPTGGNTGELFF
NA	TRBV6-4	CASSAYDRGDEQFF
NA	TRBV30	CAWSGTGSRGYTF
NA	TRBV2	CAGNRGLANEKLFF